The table lists the clone carrying this T cell receptor beta chain with a few counts. Its target is unknown. The data were obtained in a study of response to subunit inactivated influenza vaccine. Study outcomes and limitations: Each seasonal influenza vaccination recruits few new T cells, the authors suggested.

TCRdb itself ran the RT-PCR reads through MiXCR, one entry per CDR3 protein. The sample shows about 700,000 distinct CDR3 sequences, approximately 15% of them seen only once. V gave up 0 bases and J gave up 12 bases; unmatched junction bases: 10. Germline assignment: CDR1 SQVTM and CDR2 ANQGSEA. The CDR3 has 14 residues. The chain uses TRBV29-1 and TRBJ2-1; 8 bases fit TRBD2. The TCR sequence derives from a man aged 50 to 60 who received an inactivated influenza vaccine. The input for sequencing was PBMCs from blood, taken 14 to 15 days before vaccination. CDR3 sequence (DNA): TGCAGCGTTGAAGAACGGACTGCGGGGGGAAGGCAGTTCTTC. Encoded protein: CSVEERTAGGRQFF.